Following are 27 T cell receptor beta chains from one sample sequenced in a study of T cell responses to AZD1222 COVID-19 vaccine. The table came from immunoSEQ multiplex PCR; TCRdb's copy has only in-frame clones and leaves some out. The sample shows roughly 100,000 clones, 84% of them seen only once. Sequenced material: peripheral blood, taken on day 0 of AZD1222 vaccination. These TCRs come from an adult in good health.

This clone appeared once. The chain recombines TRBV6-5 with TRBJ2-1; D might be TRBD1 (6 bases). CDR3 size: 15 residues. Germline assignment: CDR1 MNHEY and CDR2 SVGAGI. V gave up 6 bases and J gave up 10 bases, with 22 bases separating them. The CDR3 DNA follows: TGTGCCAGCAGCGCACGGGACAAGTTAAGTAAAGAGCAGTTCTTC. Its translation: CASSARDKLSKEQFF.

This chain links TRBV11-3 with TRBJ1-1; TRBD1 agrees at 7 bases. Germline V gene lookup returns CDR1 SGHNT and CDR2 YENEEA. V was pared by 8 bases and J by 5 bases, with 8 bases of the junction left unmatched. This CDR3 spans 13 amino acids. Here the CDR3 DNA reads TGTGCCAGCCTGAGGGGGCGGGGGACTGAAGCTTTCTTT. It specifies CASLRGRGTEAFF.

This clone was detected a few times. V and J are TRBV14 and TRBJ1-4, with D unclear. The V end was cut by 2 bases, the J end by 7 bases, with 14 bases between. CDR3 size: 15 residues. The germline gives CDR1 SGHDN, CDR2 FVKESK. CDR3 nucleotide sequence: TGTGCCAGCAGCCAACAGGCCAGTCGAACTGAAAAACTGTTTTTT. Its translation is CASSQQASRTEKLFF.

This clone was seen only a few times. The rearrangement links TRBV19 to TRBJ1-5, with a weak D call TRBD1 (6 bases). CDR1 and CDR2 from the germline V gene are LNHDA and SQIVND (reference sequence). Trimming shortened V by 3 bases and J by 3 bases, and 9 bases separated the two germline ends. The CDR3 has 14 amino acids. CDR3: CASSIRDNNQPQHF. The CDR3 DNA reads TGTGCCAGTAGTATCCGGGACAACAATCAGCCCCAGCATTTT.

The CDR3 DNA follows: TGTGCCAGCAGCTTGCTCCTTAATGAAAAACTGTTTTTT. As protein: CASSLLLNEKLFF. The chain carries TRBV7-9 and TRBJ1-4, with D unclear. The germline gives CDR1 SEHNR, CDR2 FQNEAQ (reference sequence). The V gene lost 3 bases and the J gene lost 4 bases, with 6 bases spanning the gap. The length of the CDR3 is 13 residues.

This clone showed up just a few times. This sequence joins TRBV7-9 and TRBJ2-6; 9 nucleotides align to TRBD1. Trimming cost V 6 bases and J 0 bases; bases outside gene matches: 6. Germline CDR1 is SEHNR and CDR2 is FQNEAQ (reference sequence). The CDR3 length is 17 residues. The CDR3: CASSTGTGFSGANVLTF. CDR3 nucleotides: TGTGCCAGCAGTACCGGGACAGGGTTCTCTGGGGCCAACGTCCTGACTTTC.

V and J are TRBV7-2 and TRBJ2-7, with TRBD2 matching 7 bases. In germline, CDR1 is SGHTA, CDR2 FQGNSA. The CDR3 runs to 15 residues. J gave up 0 bases and V 1 base, and 3 bases lay outside the gene matches. CDR3 sequence: CASSLVSSGSYEQYF. In nucleotides, the CDR3 is TGTGCCAGCAGCTTAGTTTCTAGCGGCTCCTACGAGCAGTACTTC.

The chain employs TRBV24-1 and TRBJ2-3, with D possibly being TRBD2 (7 bases). Between the trimmed V and J ends, which lost 2 bases and 0 bases, there was a span of 14 bases. CDR1 is KGHDR, CDR2 SFDVKD, per germline. The CDR3 runs 17 residues. In DNA, the CDR3 is TGTGCCACCAGTGATTGGGGGAGGGGGACTAGCACAGATACGCAGTATTTT. Amino acids: CATSDWGRGTSTDTQYF.

The gene calls are TRBV30 and TRBJ1-6; D not resolved. This CDR3 region has 15 residues. CDR1 GTSNPN and CDR2 SVGIG come from the germline V gene (reference sequence). V was trimmed by 0 bases and J by 6 bases, leaving 12 bases between them. Here the CDR3 DNA reads TGTGCCTGGAGTGTACGGGGTTTCGGTAATTCACCCCTCCACTTT. Its protein is CAWSVRGFGNSPLHF. Complete variable domain (other parts from reference TRBV30 and TRBJ1-6): SQTIHQWPATLVQPVGSPLSLECTVEGTSNPNLYWYRQAAGRGLQLLFYSVGIGQISSEVPQNLSASRPQDRQFILSSKKLLLSDSGFYLCAWSVRGFGNSPLHFGNGTRLTVT.

The chain is built from TRBV28 and TRBJ1-1; D perhaps matches TRBD1 (5 bases). Deletions cut 5 bases from V and 2 bases from J, with 18 bases between. From germline, CDR1 is MDHEN and CDR2 SYDVKM. The CDR3 extends over 16 amino acids. This CDR3 reads CASSQVQGRGNTEAFF. In nucleotides, the CDR3 is TGTGCCAGCAGTCAGGTCCAGGGACGGGGAAACACTGAAGCTTTCTTT. Full variable domain (rest looked up from reference TRBV28 and TRBJ1-1): DVKVTQSSRYLVKRTGEKVFLECVQDMDHENMFWYRQDPGLGLRLIYFSYDVKMKEKGDIPEGYSVSREKKERFSLILESASTNQTSMYLCASSQVQGRGNTEAFFGQGTRLTVV.

The CDR3 nucleotides read TGTGCCAGTAGTATAGGCAGGGGTTCTCCTGAAGCTTTCTTT. Translating gives CASSIGRGSPEAFF. This sequence joins TRBV19 and TRBJ1-1; weak D call: TRBD1 (6 bases). The V gene lost 1 base and the J gene lost 6 bases, with 12 bases spanning the gap. Germline V gene lookup returns CDR1 LNHDA and CDR2 SQIVND (reference sequence). The CDR3 totals 14 residues.

The CDR3 spells CASSVEHQNSPLHF. CDR3 nucleotide sequence: TGTGCCAGCAGCGTAGAACACCAAAATTCACCCCTCCACTTT. The chain recombines TRBV9 with TRBJ1-6, with D unclear. The CDR3 runs to 14 residues. Deletions cut 0 bases from V and 7 bases from J, with 8 bases between. CDR1 is SGDLS and CDR2 is YYNGEE in the germline V gene. Complete variable domain (other parts from reference TRBV9 and TRBJ1-6): DSGVTQTPKHLITATGQRVTLRCSPRSGDLSVYWYQQSLDQGLQFLIQYYNGEERAKGNILERFSAQQFPDLHSELNLSSLELGDSALYFCASSVEHQNSPLHFGNGTRLTVT.

The V call is TRBV18, the J call TRBJ2-2; tentative D call: TRBD2 (6 bases). CDR3 length: 15 amino acids. V was pared by 1 base and J by 4 bases, with 10 bases between. Germline CDR1 is KGHSH and CDR2 is LQKENI. The CDR3 nucleotides read TGTGCCAGCTCACCACAGGGACTTCCCACCGGGGAGCTGTTTTTT. As protein: CASSPQGLPTGELFF.

Here the CDR3 reads CASRPDRAPWETQYF. CDR3 DNA: TGTGCCAGCAGGCCGGACAGGGCCCCGTGGGAGACCCAGTACTTC. The genes are TRBV7-8 and TRBJ2-5; 8 bases are shared with TRBD1. Germline lookup yields CDR1 SGHVS and CDR2 FQNEAQ. J gave up 5 bases and V 6 bases, and 11 bases lay outside the gene matches. The CDR3 loop spans 15 amino acids.

This clone was seen once. This chain connects TRBV11-1 to TRBJ2-5, with D possibly matching TRBD2 (5 bases). There are 14 residues in the CDR3. V lost 5 bases and J 4 bases, leaving 14 bases between the germline ends. Germline V CDR1 and CDR2: SGHAT, FQDESV (reference sequence). CDR3 loop: CASSPGIRLETQYF. The CDR3 DNA is TGTGCCAGCAGCCCCGGGATCAGGTTAGAGACCCAGTACTTC. Looking up the rest from reference TRBV11-1 and TRBJ2-5 gives the full variable domain: EAEVAQSPRYKITEKSQAVAFWCDPISGHATLYWYRQILGQGPELLVQFQDESVVDDSQLPKDRFSAERLKGVDSTLKIQPAELGDSAMYLCASSPGIRLETQYFGPGTRLLVL.

Only one count was recorded for this clone. The chain is built from TRBV28 and TRBJ1-2; D uncertain. Germline lookup yields CDR1 MDHEN and CDR2 SYDVKM. With 2 bases removed from V and 1 base from J, the gap between germline ends came to 11 bases. The CDR3 has 15 amino acids. CDR3 amino acids: CASSLPASNNYGYTF. The CDR3 bases are TGTGCCAGCAGTTTACCAGCTTCTAATAACTATGGCTACACCTTC.

This clone was recorded many times. The rearrangement joins TRBV6-5 to TRBJ1-5, with D unresolved. This CDR3 region has 13 residues. Germline lookup yields CDR1 MNHEY and CDR2 SVGAGI. CDR3 sequence: CATSRFLNQPQHF. The CDR3 coding sequence is TGTGCGACCAGTAGATTCCTCAATCAGCCCCAGCATTTT.

V is TRBV6-2 or TRBV6-3 and J is TRBJ2-7; TRBD1 aligns across 12 bases. V lost 2 bases and J lost 4; bases outside the gene matches: 3. The germline V gene encodes CDR1 MNHEY and CDR2 SVGEGT. CDR3 length: 15 residues. As DNA, the CDR3 is TGTGCCAGCAGTTACGGGACAGGGGGCAGGTACGAGCAGTACTTC. Amino acid sequence: CASSYGTGGRYEQYF.

The gene calls are TRBV3-1 (or the pseudogene TRBV3-2) and TRBJ1-2, with D possibly matching TRBD1 (5 bases). The germline V and J ends were trimmed by 0 bases and 4 bases, with 9 bases remaining between them. In germline, CDR1 is LGHDT, CDR2 YNNKEL (reference sequence). The CDR3 is 14 residues long. The CDR3 sequence: CASSQDPGGYGYTF. Written as DNA, the CDR3 is TGTGCCAGCAGCCAAGATCCCGGGGGCTATGGCTACACCTTC.

The gene calls are TRBV6-2 or TRBV6-3 and TRBJ1-2; TRBD1 matches at 11 bases. The junction had 18 bases not matched to a gene; V was cut back by 6 bases and J by 3 bases. Germline assignment: CDR1 MNHEY and CDR2 SVGEGT. The CDR3 runs 19 residues. CDR3 region: CASSRTSFPGQGADYGYTF. DNA for the CDR3: TGTGCCAGCAGCCGTACCAGCTTCCCAGGACAGGGGGCGGACTATGGCTACACCTTC.

The chain combines TRBV28 with TRBJ2-5; 14 nucleotides agree with TRBD2. The length of the CDR3 is 19 residues. The trim removed 5 bases at V and 5 bases at J, leaving 16 bases unmatched. The germline V gene encodes CDR1 MDHEN and CDR2 SYDVKM. The CDR3 DNA reads as TGTGCCAGCAGTCCCTCTTTAGGGACTAGCGGGAGAAGGAGCGAGACCCAGTACTTC. It yields the protein CASSPSLGTSGRRSETQYF.

The genes are TRBV3-1 (or the pseudogene TRBV3-2) and TRBJ2-1; 9 bases map to TRBD1. There are 15 residues in the CDR3. The germline V gene has CDR1 LGHDT and CDR2 YNNKEL (reference sequence). V trimming: 1 base; J trimming: 2 bases; junction bases outside the gene matches: 0. CDR3 sequence: CASSQGTGAYNEQFF. In DNA form, the CDR3 reads TGTGCCAGCAGCCAAGGGACAGGGGCCTACAATGAGCAGTTCTTC.

The chain couples TRBV10-1 to TRBJ1-1; the D gene is possibly TRBD1 (5 bases). CDR3 length: 15 amino acids. V was cut by 6 bases and J by 3 bases, with 17 bases left in between. The V gene's germline CDR1 is WNHNN and CDR2 SYGVQD (reference sequence). CDR3 loop: CASRGDFTRDTEAFF. The CDR3 DNA is TGCGCCAGCAGGGGGGACTTTACACGGGACACTGAAGCTTTCTTT.

The chain recombines TRBV9 with TRBJ2-7; D perhaps matches TRBD2 (5 bases). The CDR3 is 13 residues long. Per germline, CDR1 SGDLS and CDR2 YYNGEE. Deletions cut 3 bases from V and 3 bases from J, with 10 bases between. CDR3 bases: TGTGCCAGCAGCGGGACCAGCGGCTACGAGCAGTACTTC. Its translation: CASSGTSGYEQYF.

This rearrangement joins TRBV7-8 to TRBJ1-2, with TRBD1 as a possible D gene (5 bases). This CDR3 has 14 amino acids. In germline, CDR1 is SGHVS, CDR2 FQNEAQ. Trimming took 5 bases from V and 3 from J, leaving 13 bases between them. CDR3: CASSRGQNDYGYTF. CDR3 nucleotide sequence: TGTGCCAGCAGCCGAGGACAAAACGACTATGGCTACACCTTC.

This clone has a handful of counts. The rearrangement links TRBV7-9 to TRBJ2-1; 9 nucleotides match TRBD1. The CDR3 is made up of 15 amino acids. Germline CDR1 reads SEHNR; CDR2 reads FQNEAQ (reference sequence). Trimming at V came to 2 bases and at J to 7 bases, leaving 6 bases not matched to a gene. CDR3 bases: TGTGCCAGCAGCTTACGACAGGGGGATACGAATGAGCAGTTCTTC. Translated, it gives CASSLRQGDTNEQFF.

The V gene is TRBV10-1, the J gene TRBJ2-1, with 11 positions matching TRBD1. Germline loops: CDR1 WNHNN, CDR2 SYGVQD (reference sequence). This CDR3 is built from 16 residues. J lost 6 bases, V lost 5 bases, and 9 bases had no gene match. CDR3 sequence: CASSRHGGTGGNEQFF. In DNA, the CDR3 is TGCGCCAGCAGTCGCCATGGAGGGACAGGGGGCAATGAGCAGTTCTTC.